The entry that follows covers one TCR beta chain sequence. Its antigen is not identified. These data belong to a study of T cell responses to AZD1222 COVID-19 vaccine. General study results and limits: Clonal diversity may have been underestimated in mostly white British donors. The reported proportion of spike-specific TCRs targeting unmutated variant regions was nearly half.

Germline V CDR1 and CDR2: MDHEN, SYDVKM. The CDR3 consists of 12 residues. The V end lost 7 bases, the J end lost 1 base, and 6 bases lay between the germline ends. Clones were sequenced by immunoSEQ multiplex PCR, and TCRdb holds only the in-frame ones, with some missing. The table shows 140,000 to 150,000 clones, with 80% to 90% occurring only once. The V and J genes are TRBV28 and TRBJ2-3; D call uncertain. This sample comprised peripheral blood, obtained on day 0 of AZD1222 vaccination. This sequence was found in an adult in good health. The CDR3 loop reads CASTRGTDTQYF. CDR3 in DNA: TGTGCCAGCACTAGAGGCACAGATACGCAGTATTTT.